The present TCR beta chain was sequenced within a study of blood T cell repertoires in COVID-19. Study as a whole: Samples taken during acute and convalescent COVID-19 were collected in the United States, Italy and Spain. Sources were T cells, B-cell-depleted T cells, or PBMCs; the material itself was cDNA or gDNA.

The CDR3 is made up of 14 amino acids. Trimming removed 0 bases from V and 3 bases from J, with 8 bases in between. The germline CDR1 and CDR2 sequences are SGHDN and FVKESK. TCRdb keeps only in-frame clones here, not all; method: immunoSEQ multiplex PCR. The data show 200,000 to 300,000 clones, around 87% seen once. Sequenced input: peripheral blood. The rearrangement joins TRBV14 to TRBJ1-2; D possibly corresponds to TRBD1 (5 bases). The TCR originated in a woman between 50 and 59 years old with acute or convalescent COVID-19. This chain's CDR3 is CASSQEPGHYGYTF. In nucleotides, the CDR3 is TGTGCCAGCAGCCAAGAACCAGGGCACTATGGCTACACCTTC.